This TCR beta chain is drawn from a study of cytomegalovirus exposure and HLA in healthy donors. Whole-study findings and limits: Data from an earlier analysis indicated that most TCR beta V segments were productive either about 87% or about 30% of the time.

The primer mix had 60 Vbeta and 13 Jbeta primers. Some clones are missing from TCRdb's copy, which holds only in-frame ones; the method was immunoSEQ multiplex PCR. Among fewer than 200,000 clones listed, roughly 70% were seen once. Germline loops: CDR1 SNHLY, CDR2 FYNNEI. The CDR3 is 17 residues long. J lost 1 base, V lost 4 bases, and 10 bases had no gene match. Regarding this clone: What it recognizes is unknown.

Donors showed nominal health when sampled, although they likely had unrecorded immune exposures. Input material: PBMCs. This chain connects TRBV2 to TRBJ2-1; 7 nucleotides line up with TRBD1. The receptor was isolated from a woman aged 30 to 39 in good health and CMV-seronegative. The CDR3 nucleotides are TGTGCCAGCAGTGGGCAGGGGGTACACGCATCCTACAATGAGCAGTTCTTC. This codes for CASSGQGVHASYNEQFF.